This T cell receptor beta chain was captured in a study of CD8+ T cells in alopecia areata. Treatment reported: oral pan-JAK inhibitor, 5-10 mg twice daily. Extraction of RNA preceded its reverse transcription into cDNA, which served as the sequencing template. The data were produced by immunoSEQ multiplex PCR, yet TCRdb's version contains in-frame clones alone and is incomplete. The sample holds approximately 210,000 clones; roughly 60% are singletons and the top ten take approximately 1%. This CDR3 contains 14 residues. Germline CDR1 reads MGHDK; CDR2 reads SYGVNS. V was cut by 5 bases and J by 4 bases, with 12 bases left in between.

The source was CD4+ T cells sorted from blood, collected at week 24, from a patient treated with tofacitinib. This TCR was recovered from a human donor with alopecia areata. The chain uses TRBV25-1 and TRBJ2-1; D is possibly TRBD1 (5 bases). The CDR3 loop reads CASSNRQLYNEQFF. The CDR3 DNA follows: TGTGCCAGCAGTAACCGACAGTTATACAATGAGCAGTTCTTC. The full variable domain, its missing parts supplied by reference TRBV25-1 and TRBJ2-1, is EADIYQTPRYLVIGTGKKITLECSQTMGHDKMYWYQQDPGMELHLIHYSYGVNSTEKGDLSSESTVSRIRTEHFPLTLESARPSHTSQYLCASSNRQLYNEQFFGPGTRLTVL.